Sequencing of this T cell receptor beta chain was carried out in a study of cytomegalovirus exposure and HLA in healthy donors. This clone was seen more than once but under ten times. Germline CDR1 and CDR2: MDHEN and SYDVKM. The J segment lost 8 bases and the V segment lost 4 bases, leaving 9 bases of the junction unmatched. The CDR3 has 16 residues. PCR involved 60 Vbeta and 13 Jbeta primers. Here immunoSEQ multiplex PCR was the method, and the copy in TCRdb shows in-frame clones only, minus some. The sample includes about 120,000 clones, about 80% of them seen just once. This sequence joins TRBV28 and TRBJ2-1, with TRBD2 identical over 12 bases. This clonotype originated in a woman in her forties or fifties in good health and CMV-seronegative. Material for sequencing was PBMCs. CDR3 sequence reads: CASSSPSSGRGDEQFF. The CDR3 nucleotides are TGTGCCAGCAGTTCCCCGTCTAGCGGGAGGGGGGATGAGCAGTTCTTC.